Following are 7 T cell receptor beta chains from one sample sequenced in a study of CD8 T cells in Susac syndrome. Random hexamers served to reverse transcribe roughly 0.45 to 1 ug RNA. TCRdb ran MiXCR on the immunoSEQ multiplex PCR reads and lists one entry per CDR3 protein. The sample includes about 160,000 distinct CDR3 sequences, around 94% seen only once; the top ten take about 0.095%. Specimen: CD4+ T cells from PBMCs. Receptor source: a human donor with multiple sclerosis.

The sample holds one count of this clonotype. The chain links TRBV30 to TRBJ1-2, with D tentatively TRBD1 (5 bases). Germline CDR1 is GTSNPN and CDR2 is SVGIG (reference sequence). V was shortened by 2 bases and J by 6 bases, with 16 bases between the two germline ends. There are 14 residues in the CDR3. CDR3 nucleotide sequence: TGTGCCTGGAGTTATACAGGCCTTTGGAATGGCTACACCTTC. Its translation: CAWSYTGLWNGYTF.

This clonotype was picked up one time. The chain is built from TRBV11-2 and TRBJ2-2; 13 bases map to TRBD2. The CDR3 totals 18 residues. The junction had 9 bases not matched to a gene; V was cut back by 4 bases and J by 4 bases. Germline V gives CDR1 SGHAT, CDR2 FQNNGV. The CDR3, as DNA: TGTGCCAGCAGCTCCGGACTAGCGGGAGTATTGAGCACCGGGGAGCTGTTTTTT. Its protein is CASSSGLAGVLSTGELFF.

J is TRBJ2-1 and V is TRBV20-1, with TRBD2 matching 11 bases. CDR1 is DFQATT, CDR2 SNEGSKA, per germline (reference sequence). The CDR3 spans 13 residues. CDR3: CSATSGSLDEQFF. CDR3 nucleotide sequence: TGCAGCGCCACTAGCGGGAGTCTGGATGAGCAGTTCTTC.

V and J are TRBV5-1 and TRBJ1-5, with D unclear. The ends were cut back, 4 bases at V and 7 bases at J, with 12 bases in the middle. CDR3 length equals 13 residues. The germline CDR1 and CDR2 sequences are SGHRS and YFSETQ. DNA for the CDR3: TGCGCCAGCAGCCCCAGACCAGGACAGCCCCAGCATTTT. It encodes CASSPRPGQPQHF.

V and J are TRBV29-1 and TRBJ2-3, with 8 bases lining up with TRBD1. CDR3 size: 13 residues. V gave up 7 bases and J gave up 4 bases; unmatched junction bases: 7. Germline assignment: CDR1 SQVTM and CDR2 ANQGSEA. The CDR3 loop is CSGQGMGADTQYF. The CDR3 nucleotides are TGCAGCGGACAGGGGATGGGAGCAGATACGCAGTATTTT.

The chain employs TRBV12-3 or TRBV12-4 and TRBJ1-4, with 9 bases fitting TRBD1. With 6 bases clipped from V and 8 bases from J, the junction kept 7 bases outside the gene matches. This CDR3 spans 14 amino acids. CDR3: CASRHGGQGEKLFF. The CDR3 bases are TGTGCCAGCAGGCACGGAGGACAGGGGGAAAAACTGTTTTTT.

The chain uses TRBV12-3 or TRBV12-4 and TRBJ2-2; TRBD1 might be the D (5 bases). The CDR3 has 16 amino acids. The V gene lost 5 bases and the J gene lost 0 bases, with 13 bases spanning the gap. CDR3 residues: CASSPQGIANTGELFF. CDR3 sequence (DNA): TGTGCCAGCAGTCCCCAGGGCATCGCGAACACCGGGGAGCTGTTTTTT.